One sample yielded the 6 T cell receptor beta chains listed below, sequenced in a study of T cells in Graves' hyperthyroidism and ophthalmopathy. Template material for amplifying TCR beta CDR3 regions consisted of RNA transcripts. The HTBI set primed first-round TCR CDR3 RT-PCR. TCRdb ran MiXCR on the multiplex PCR reads and lists one entry per CDR3 protein. The table records roughly 400,000 distinct CDR3 sequences, approximately 14% of them present only once. The sequencing input was blood. Receptor source: a woman aged 18-29 years with Graves' hyperthyroidism that later progressed to Graves' ophthalmopathy.

This clonotype came up many times. The chain's CDR3 is CASSLWLAGHNEQFF. The CDR3 DNA follows: TGTGCCAGCAGTTTATGGCTAGCGGGTCACAATGAGCAGTTCTTC. This chain uses TRBV28 with TRBJ2-1; 8 nucleotides line up with TRBD2. The V and J ends lost 0 bases and 5 bases, in that order; junction bases with no gene match: 3. This CDR3 has 15 amino acids. Germline V gene lookup returns CDR1 MDHEN and CDR2 SYDVKM.

The sample holds a few counts of this clonotype. This sequence joins TRBV28 and TRBJ1-1; maybe TRBD1 (6 bases). Per the germline V gene, CDR1 is MDHEN and CDR2 is SYDVKM. V dropped 6 bases and J dropped 11 bases, with 22 bases sitting between them. This CDR3 region has 14 residues. In DNA, the CDR3 is TGTGCCAGCAGCCGAGACGGGGGGCGCGTACGGGCTTTCTTT. Protein: CASSRDGGRVRAFF.

This clonotype was seen a few times. The genes are TRBV6-1 and TRBJ2-3; tentatively, D is TRBD1 (6 bases). This CDR3 spans 17 amino acids. The V gene's germline CDR1 is MNHNS and CDR2 SASEGT. Trimming removed 1 base from V and 2 bases from J, with 16 bases in between. This CDR3 is CASSEDDRSMVTDTQYF. The CDR3 nucleotides read TGTGCCAGCAGTGAAGATGACAGGTCCATGGTCACAGATACGCAGTATTTT.

V gene TRBV20-1 combines with J gene TRBJ2-1; 8 nucleotides match TRBD2. Germline loops: CDR1 DFQATT, CDR2 SNEGSKA (reference sequence). The CDR3 sequence is 13 residues long. J gave up 5 bases and V 6 bases, and 6 bases lay outside the gene matches. CDR3 sequence (DNA): TGCAGTGCATCCGGGACTAGTCACAATGAGCAGTTCTTC. This codes for CSASGTSHNEQFF.

The chain couples TRBV12-3 or TRBV12-4 to TRBJ1-1, with 7 bases matching TRBD1. The CDR3 consists of 19 residues. V gave up 5 bases and J gave up 1 base; unmatched junction bases: 19. The CDR3 sequence: CASSPTGTVFFGANTEAFF. DNA of the CDR3: TGTGCCAGCAGTCCAACCGGGACAGTATTTTTTGGGGCGAACACTGAAGCTTTCTTT.

The sample holds many counts of this clonotype. The gene calls are TRBV5-1 and TRBJ2-1; D might be TRBD2 (6 bases). Trimming stripped 5 bases from V and 0 bases from J, with 24 bases between. The CDR3 loop spans 19 amino acids. Per the germline V gene, CDR1 is SGHRS and CDR2 is YFSETQ. CDR3 coding DNA: TGCGCCAGCAGTTGGAGGGGAGAAATATTCGGGAGCTCCTACAATGAGCAGTTCTTC. Residues: CASSWRGEIFGSSYNEQFF.